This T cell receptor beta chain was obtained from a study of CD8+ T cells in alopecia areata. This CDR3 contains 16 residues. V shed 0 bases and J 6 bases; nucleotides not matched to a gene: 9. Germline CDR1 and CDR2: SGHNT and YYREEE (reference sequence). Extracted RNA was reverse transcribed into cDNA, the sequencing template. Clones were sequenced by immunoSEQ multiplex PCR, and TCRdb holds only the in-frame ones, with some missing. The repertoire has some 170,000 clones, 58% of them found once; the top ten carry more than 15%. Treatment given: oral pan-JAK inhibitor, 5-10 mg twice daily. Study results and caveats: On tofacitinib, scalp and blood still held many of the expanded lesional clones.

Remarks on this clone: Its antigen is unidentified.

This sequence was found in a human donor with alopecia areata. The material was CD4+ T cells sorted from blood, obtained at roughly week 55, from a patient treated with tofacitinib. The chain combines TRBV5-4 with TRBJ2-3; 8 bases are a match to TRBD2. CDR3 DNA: TGTGCCAGCAGCTTGGGCGGGGGGCAAGGTCAGGATACGCAGTATTTT. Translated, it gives CASSLGGGQGQDTQYF.